This TCR beta chain was captured by sequencing in a study of cytomegalovirus exposure and HLA in healthy donors. At the level of the study: The study placed about four fifths of its 350 to 400 genotyped donors in the Caucasian-associated ancestry cluster. Study results and caveats: Common viral pathogens were later found to be apparently linked to several of the most significant clusters.

CDR1 and CDR2 (germline): MNHEY, SVGAGI. This CDR3 spans 13 amino acids. The germline V and J ends were trimmed by 0 bases and 8 bases, with 10 bases remaining between them. Comment on this clone: Its antigen is undetermined.

Both 60 Vbeta primers and 13 Jbeta primers went into the PCR. The assay was immunoSEQ multiplex PCR, and TCRdb's table has in-frame clones only and misses some. The data contain about 110,000 clones, over 60% of them singletons. The rearrangement uses TRBV6-5 and TRBJ1-2; no definite D call. The receptor was isolated from a woman in her 30s in good health and CMV-seronegative. The sequencing sample was made of PBMCs. Here the CDR3 DNA reads TGTGCCAGCAGTTACTCCCAAGGCGGAGGCTACACCTTC. Translation gives CASSYSQGGGYTF.